The 5 T cell receptor beta chains in this list originate from one sample, sequenced in a study of spatial heterogeneity in lung cancer. The time point is: blood at routine non-recurrence follow-up after resection. TCRdb ran MiXCR on the 5' RACE reads and lists one entry per CDR3 protein. In the table there are around 100,000 distinct CDR3 sequences, about 10% of which are singletons. Sequencing was performed on PBMCs, taken at follow-up. The receptors originated from a female donor with early-stage non-small cell lung cancer.

This clonotype was counted only a few times. The V and J genes are TRBV7-3 and TRBJ2-2; unclear D gene. Deletions cut 7 bases from V and 2 bases from J, with 8 bases between. The CDR3 runs 13 residues. Germline loops: CDR1 SGHTA, CDR2 FQGTGA. CDR3 protein: CASKATNTGELFF. The CDR3 nucleotides are TGTGCCAGCAAAGCTACAAACACCGGGGAGCTGTTTTTT.

This clonotype has at least ten counts. The chain joins TRBV10-3 to TRBJ2-2, with 12 positions matching TRBD2. CDR1 ENHRY and CDR2 SYGVKD come from the germline V gene. The CDR3 contains 15 residues. V lost 6 bases and J lost 5; bases outside the gene matches: 4. The CDR3 reads CAIRPTSGGTGELFF. In DNA, the CDR3 is TGTGCCATCAGACCGACTAGCGGGGGTACCGGGGAGCTGTTTTTT.

The sample holds a few counts of this clonotype. The J gene is TRBJ2-7, the V gene TRBV14; 8 positions match TRBD1. The CDR3 runs to 15 residues. Losses at the gene ends were 4 bases for V and 6 bases for J; bases not matched to a gene: 11. Per the germline V gene, CDR1 is SGHDN and CDR2 is FVKESK. The CDR3 region has the DNA TGTGCCAGCAGCCCGATCGACAGGGGTACGAGCGAGCAGTACTTC. This sequence encodes CASSPIDRGTSEQYF.

A remark on this clonotype: A much larger clone lies one base from this, so it may be a read error. This chain connects TRBV20-1 to TRBJ2-4; either TRBD1 or TRBD2 may fit D (6 bases each). CDR3 size: 16 residues. In germline, CDR1 is DFQATT, CDR2 SNEGSKA (reference sequence). CDR3 coding DNA: TGCAGTGCTAGAGGTCTGGGGGGCGTAGCCAAAAACACTCAGTACTTC. Translating it yields CSARGLGGVAKNTQYF.

This clonotype was picked up a small number of times. V gene TRBV20-1 combines with J gene TRBJ2-3; 10 positions match TRBD2. V lost 1 base, J lost 3 bases, and 4 bases stayed unmatched. CDR1 and CDR2 (germline): DFQATT, SNEGSKA (reference sequence). There are 15 residues in the CDR3. The CDR3 nucleotides read TGCAGTGCTAGAGGCGCTAGCGGGGGTACAGATACGCAGTATTTT. Protein: CSARGASGGTDTQYF.